The 18 T cell receptor beta chains below all came from one sample that was sequenced in a study of cytomegalovirus exposure and HLA in healthy donors (dated by TCRdb to 2017 to 2019). Library prep was done by the immunoSEQ multiplex PCR assay. For the multiplex PCR, a mixture combining 60 forward primers for TCR Vbeta segments and 13 reverse primers for TCR Jbeta segments was used. TCRdb obtained this table from immuneACCESS and retained in-frame rearrangements with V and J assigned. These tables miss some clones; where compared with another copy, unresolved V genes account for less than half of the shortfall, and the remainder is unexplained. Here the sample has 200,000 to 250,000 clones; roughly 84% occur a single time. Of the sample, about 1.2% falls within the top ten clones. The specimen sequenced was PBMCs. These receptors were taken from a human donor in good health.

The chain recombines TRBV10-3 with TRBJ2-7; D is undetermined. V was trimmed by 4 bases and J by 5 bases, leaving 15 bases between them. This CDR3 is 14 amino acids long. The germline V gene has CDR1 ENHRY and CDR2 SYGVKD. The CDR3 coding sequence is TGTGCCATCAGTGTTCGTGAGCTCCCCGACGAGCAGTACTTC. Translation gives CAISVRELPDEQYF.

The J gene is TRBJ2-7, the V gene TRBV5-1; D may be TRBD2 (5 bases). The CDR3 has 13 amino acids. Germline values: CDR1 SGHRS, CDR2 YFSETQ. The ends were cut back, 3 bases at V and 6 bases at J, with 13 bases in the middle. The CDR3 reads CASSSGERTEQYF. DNA for the CDR3: TGCGCCAGCAGCTCCGGGGAGCGGACCGAGCAGTACTTC.

J is TRBJ2-7 and V is TRBV6-6, with a tentative D call TRBD2 (6 bases). V shed 7 bases and J shed 4 bases, with 20 bases lying between them. The CDR3 spans 15 residues. In germline, CDR1 is MNHNY, CDR2 SVGAGI (reference sequence). Written as DNA, the CDR3 is TGTGCCAGCACTAAGCGACTAGGTGCGACGTACGAGCAGTACTTC. Translation: CASTKRLGATYEQYF.

The chain has TRBV7-2 and TRBJ1-2; the D gene is possibly TRBD1 (6 bases). CDR3 length: 14 residues. The germline gives CDR1 SGHTA, CDR2 FQGNSA. V was shortened by 5 bases and J by 5 bases, with 15 bases between the two germline ends. CDR3 DNA sequence: TGTGCCAGCAGCCGAGGGGGGGGTGGATATGGCTACACCTTC. Protein sequence: CASSRGGGGYGYTF.

This clone appeared a single time. The J gene is TRBJ1-1, the V gene TRBV7-6; D might be TRBD1 (5 bases). The CDR3 loop spans 16 amino acids. CDR1 and CDR2 from the germline V gene are SGHVS and FNYEAQ. The ends were cut back, 3 bases at V and 2 bases at J, with 16 bases in the middle. CDR3 sequence (DNA): TGTGCCAGCAGCTTGGCCGCCGGGGGGGGAAACACTGAAGCTTTCTTT. Translation: CASSLAAGGGNTEAFF.

The CDR3: CASSEGQGAYTDTQYF. CDR3 DNA: TGTGCCAGCAGCGAAGGACAGGGGGCATACACAGATACGCAGTATTTT. V usage is TRBV7-8 and J usage is TRBJ2-3; TRBD1 agrees at 11 bases. With V trimmed by 5 bases and J by 2 bases, 6 bases remained unmatched. This CDR3 has 16 amino acids. Germline CDR1 reads SGHVS; CDR2 reads FQNEAQ.

The V and J genes are TRBV29-1 and TRBJ2-3, with 9 bases that match TRBD2. Germline V gene data show CDR1 as SQVTM and CDR2 as ANQGSEA. This CDR3 comprises 17 residues. J gave up 2 bases and V 3 bases, and 12 bases lay outside the gene matches. The CDR3 loop is CSVEGSGRPGHTDTQYF. The CDR3 nucleotides read TGCAGCGTTGAGGGTAGCGGGAGACCCGGGCACACAGATACGCAGTATTTT.

The J gene is TRBJ2-5, the V gene TRBV5-8; TRBD1 aligns across 7 bases. After removal of 5 bases from V and 2 bases from J, the junction contained 9 bases not matched to a gene. The CDR3 contains 15 residues. Germline CDR1 reads SGHTS; CDR2 reads YDEGEE. The CDR3 loop is CASSIPGQRQETQYF. For the CDR3, the DNA is TGTGCCAGCAGTATACCGGGACAGAGGCAAGAGACCCAGTACTTC.

The V call is TRBV5-6, the J call TRBJ1-6; 7 bases agree with TRBD1. CDR3 length equals 16 residues. Germline V gene sequence: CDR1 SGHDT, CDR2 YYEEEE. V was pared by 0 bases and J by 2 bases, with 2 bases of the junction left unmatched. The CDR3 reads CASSLVGQPYNSPLHF. The CDR3 bases are TGTGCCAGCAGCTTGGTGGGACAGCCCTATAATTCACCCCTCCACTTT.

The rearrangement links TRBV5-1 to TRBJ1-2; 10 positions match TRBD1. Germline V gene lookup returns CDR1 SGHRS and CDR2 YFSETQ. CDR3 length equals 15 residues. J was trimmed by 8 bases and V by 4 bases; bases with no gene match: 11. The CDR3 is CASSPDRGDFWGYTF. The CDR3, as DNA: TGCGCCAGCAGCCCGGACAGGGGGGACTTTTGGGGCTACACCTTC.

This chain joins TRBV9 and TRBJ2-2; TRBD2 matches at 9 bases. This CDR3 spans 15 amino acids. Germline CDR1 is SGDLS and CDR2 is YYNGEE. Trimming took 0 bases from V and 4 from J; bases not matched to a gene: 1. In DNA, the CDR3 is TGTGCCAGCAGCGTAGCAGCGGGGGGCACCGGGGAGCTGTTTTTT. It encodes CASSVAAGGTGELFF.

J is TRBJ2-5 and V is TRBV18, with TRBD1 matching 11 bases. Germline trimming cut 2 bases from V and 3 bases from J; bases unmatched to any gene: 2. CDR3 length equals 15 residues. The V gene's germline CDR1 is KGHSH and CDR2 LQKENI. The CDR3 loop is CASSPGDRGEETQYF. The CDR3 DNA reads TGTGCCAGCTCACCAGGGGACAGGGGGGAAGAGACCCAGTACTTC.

The gene calls are TRBV6-5 and TRBJ2-7; 7 positions agree with TRBD2. Germline-derived CDR1 and CDR2 are MNHEY and SVGAGI. The V gene end was trimmed by 7 bases and the J gene end by 3 bases; junction bases not matched to a gene: 9. The CDR3 consists of 14 residues. The CDR3: CASTELASGYEQYF. CDR3 DNA sequence: TGTGCCAGCACTGAACTGGCTAGCGGCTACGAGCAGTACTTC.

The chain has TRBV7-9 and TRBJ2-1, with TRBD2 identical over 9 bases. Germline V lookup: CDR1 SEHNR, CDR2 FQNEAQ (reference sequence). V shed 5 bases and J 8 bases; nucleotides not matched to a gene: 10. This CDR3 is built from 15 residues. CDR3 DNA sequence: TGTGCCAGCAGCCCCCAGGTAGCGGGAGTGTATGAGCAGTTCTTC. This gives the protein CASSPQVAGVYEQFF.

V is TRBV10-3 and J is TRBJ2-7, with TRBD2 matching over 12 bases. The CDR3 extends over 12 amino acids. Germline assignment: CDR1 ENHRY and CDR2 SYGVKD. CDR3 nucleotides: TGTGCAACCGGGACTAGCGGGTACGAGCAGTACTTC. Translated: CATGTSGYEQYF.

The chain couples TRBV6-1 to TRBJ1-5; maybe TRBD1 (6 bases). V gave up 2 bases and J gave up 11 bases, with 25 bases separating them. Germline CDR1 MNHNS, CDR2 SASEGT. The CDR3 has 17 amino acids. This CDR3 is CASSESGVDSLIRAQHF. The CDR3 nucleotides read TGTGCCAGCAGTGAAAGTGGGGTGGACAGCTTAATAAGGGCCCAGCATTTT.

This clone was counted once. The CDR3 DNA reads TGTGCCAGCAGTTATCTGGAGACAGGAGTTTCACCCCTCCACTTT. This encodes CASSYLETGVSPLHF. The rearrangement links TRBV6-5 to TRBJ1-6, with D possibly TRBD1 on 6 matching bases. Germline CDR1 is MNHEY and CDR2 is SVGAGI. V shed 3 bases and J shed 9 bases, with 15 bases lying between them. The CDR3 consists of 15 residues.

Only a few counts were recorded for this clone. The junction does not match germline at one end; this may be a read error. CDR3 nucleotides: TGCGCCAGCAGCAAAGACAGGGGGTATGAAAAACTGTTTTTT. Its translation is CASSKDRGYEKLFF. This chain connects TRBV4-3 to TRBJ1-4, with 9 bases aligning to TRBD1. CDR1 is LGHNA, CDR2 YSLEER, per germline. CDR3 length: 14 residues.